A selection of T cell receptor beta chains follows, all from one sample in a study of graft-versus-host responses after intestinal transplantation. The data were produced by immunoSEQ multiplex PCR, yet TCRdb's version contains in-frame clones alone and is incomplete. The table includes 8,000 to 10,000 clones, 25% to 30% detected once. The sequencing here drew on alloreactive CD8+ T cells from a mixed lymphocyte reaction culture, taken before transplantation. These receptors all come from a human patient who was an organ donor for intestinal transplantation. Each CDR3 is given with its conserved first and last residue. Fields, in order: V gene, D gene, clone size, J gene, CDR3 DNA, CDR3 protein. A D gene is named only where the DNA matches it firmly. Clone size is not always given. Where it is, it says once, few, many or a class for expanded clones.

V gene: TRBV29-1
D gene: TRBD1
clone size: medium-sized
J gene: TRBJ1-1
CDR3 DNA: TGCAGCGTCGCCGGGACAGGGGGACCATCGAACACTGAAGCTTTCTTT
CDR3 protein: CSVAGTGGPSNTEAFF

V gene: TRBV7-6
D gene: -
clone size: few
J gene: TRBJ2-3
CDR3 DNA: TGTGCCAGCAGCTACGGGACGCCCACAGATACGCAGTATTTT
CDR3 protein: CASSYGTPTDTQYF

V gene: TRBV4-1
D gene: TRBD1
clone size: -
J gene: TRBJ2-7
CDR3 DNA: TGCGCCAGCAGCCCAGTATCAGGGGGCGACTCCTACGAGCAGTACTTC
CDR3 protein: CASSPVSGGDSYEQYF

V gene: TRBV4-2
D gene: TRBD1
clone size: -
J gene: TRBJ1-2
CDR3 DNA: TGTGCCAGCAGCAGAGATCAGGGGGGCCCAGTCTATGGCTACACCTTC
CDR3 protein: CASSRDQGGPVYGYTF

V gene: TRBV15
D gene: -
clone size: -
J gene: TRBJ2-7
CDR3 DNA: TGTGCCACCAGCAGGAACAGGGATTGGGCTTACGAGCAGTACTTC
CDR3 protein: CATSRNRDWAYEQYF

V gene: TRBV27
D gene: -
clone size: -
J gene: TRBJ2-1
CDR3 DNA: TGTGCCAGCAGTGTCTACAATGAGCAGTTCTTC
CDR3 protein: CASSVYNEQFF

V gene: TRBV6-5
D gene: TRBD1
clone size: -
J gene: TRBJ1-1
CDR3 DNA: TGTGCCAGCAGTTACGGGACAGTTTACACTGAAGCTCTCTTT
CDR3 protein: CASSYGTVYTEALF

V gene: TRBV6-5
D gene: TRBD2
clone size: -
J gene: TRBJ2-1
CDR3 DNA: TGTGCCAGCAGTTATGGCGGGGGGAAATACAATGAGCAGTTCTTC
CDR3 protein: CASSYGGGKYNEQFF

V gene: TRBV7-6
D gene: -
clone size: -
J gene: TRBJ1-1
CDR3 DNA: TGTGCCAGCAGCTCCTATACAGGGACTGAAGCTTTCTTT
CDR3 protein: CASSSYTGTEAFF

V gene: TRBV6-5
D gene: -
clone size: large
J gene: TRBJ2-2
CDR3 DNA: TGTGCCAGCAGTTACGTCAACACCGGGGAGCTGTTTTTT
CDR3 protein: CASSYVNTGELFF

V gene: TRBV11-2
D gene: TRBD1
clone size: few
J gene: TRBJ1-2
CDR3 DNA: TGTGCCAGCAGCTGCCTCCCGGGACAGGGGTATGGCTACACCTTC
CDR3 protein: CASSCLPGQGYGYTF

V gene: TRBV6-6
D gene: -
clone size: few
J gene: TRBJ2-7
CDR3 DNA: TGTGCCAGCAGCTACGGGACCACATACGAGCAGTACTTC
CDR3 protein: CASSYGTTYEQYF

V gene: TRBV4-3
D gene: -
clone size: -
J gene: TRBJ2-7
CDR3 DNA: TGCGCCAGCAGCCAAGGACTAGCCTACGAGCAGTACTTC
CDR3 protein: CASSQGLAYEQYF

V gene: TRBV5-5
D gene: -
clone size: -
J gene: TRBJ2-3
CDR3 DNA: TGTGCCAGCAGCTCCTGGATGGCGGACGATCAGTATTTT
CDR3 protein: CASSSWMADDQYF

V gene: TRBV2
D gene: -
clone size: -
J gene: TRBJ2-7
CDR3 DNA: TGTGCCAGCAGTGAACAGGGTTGGAGCTATTGGGGTTCCTACGAGCAGTACTTC
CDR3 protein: CASSEQGWSYWGSYEQYF

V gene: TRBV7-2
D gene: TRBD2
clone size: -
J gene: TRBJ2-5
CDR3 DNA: TGTGCCAGCAGCTGGCGGCTAGCGGGACTCCAAGAGACCCAGTACTTC
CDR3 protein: CASSWRLAGLQETQYF

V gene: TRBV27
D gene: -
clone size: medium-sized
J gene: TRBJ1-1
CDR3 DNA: TGTGCCAGCAGTTTAACCCAGGGCCCTGAAGCTTTCTTT
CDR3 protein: CASSLTQGPEAFF